This passage covers 16 T cell receptor beta chains from one sample sequenced in a study of a mutant IDH1 vaccine in newly diagnosed glioma. Stated time point: week 11, during vaccination. Every vaccination contained 300 ug of the mutant IDH1 20-mer peptide and was paired with topical imiquimod. Sequenced by immunoSEQ multiplex PCR; TCRdb stores in-frame clones only, minus some. The repertoire holds tens of thousands of clones, with less than 85% as singletons. Their recognized antigens are unknown. The sample consisted of PBMCs, taken from a glioma patient whose treatment included an IDH1 peptide vaccine. The receptors shown here come from a man aged 25-45 years with glioma.

The J gene is TRBJ2-1, the V gene TRBV2; 8 bases map to TRBD2. Trimming took 1 base from V and 1 from J; bases not matched to a gene: 6. The CDR3 runs 17 residues. From germline, CDR1 is SNHLY and CDR2 FYNNEI. CDR3 sequence: CASSEVSSGRSYNEQFF. CDR3 nucleotides: TGTGCCAGCAGTGAAGTCTCGAGCGGGAGATCCTACAATGAGCAGTTCTTC. The full variable domain, rest sourced from reference TRBV2 and TRBJ2-1, is EPEVTQTPSHQVTQMGQEVILRCVPISNHLYFYWYRQILGQKVEFLVSFYNNEISEKSEIFDDQFSVERPDGSNFTLKIRSTKLEDSAMYFCASSEVSSGRSYNEQFFGPGTRLTVL.

The chain recombines TRBV5-1 with TRBJ2-7, with 10 bases lining up with TRBD1. The trim removed 3 bases at V and 7 bases at J, leaving 10 bases unmatched. Germline CDR1 SGHRS, CDR2 YFSETQ. The CDR3 runs 15 residues. This chain's CDR3 is CASSSVRQGAWEQYF. The CDR3 DNA sequence: TGCGCCAGCAGCTCGGTAAGACAGGGGGCCTGGGAGCAGTACTTC.

The rearrangement links TRBV28 to TRBJ1-2, with D possibly TRBD1 on 6 matching bases. Trimming left V 10 bases short and J 8 bases short, with 29 bases between. The germline V gene encodes CDR1 MDHEN and CDR2 SYDVKM. The CDR3 has 16 amino acids. DNA for the CDR3: TGTGCCACTTCGGGCCGACTTAAGGGGGGAAGAATGGGCTACACCTTC. Residues: CATSGRLKGGRMGYTF.

This chain connects TRBV4-3 to TRBJ2-1; D possibly corresponds to TRBD2 (6 bases). The CDR3 has 15 residues. Germline V lookup: CDR1 LGHNA, CDR2 YSLEER. The ends were cut back, 4 bases at V and 4 bases at J, with 14 bases in the middle. The CDR3 is CASSRWGERYNEQFF. Here the CDR3 DNA reads TGCGCCAGCAGCCGATGGGGGGAGAGGTACAATGAGCAGTTCTTC.

The V gene is TRBV15, the J gene TRBJ2-7; no clear D gene. The CDR3 consists of 13 residues. CDR1 and CDR2 (germline): LNHNV, YYDKDF (reference sequence). V was pared by 0 bases and J by 6 bases, with 9 bases between. This CDR3 is CATSRDFSGEQYF. CDR3 nucleotides: TGTGCCACCAGCAGAGATTTCTCCGGCGAGCAGTACTTC.

This chain connects TRBV6-5 to TRBJ2-3; D is undetermined. Germline CDR1 MNHEY, CDR2 SVGAGI. Between the trimmed V and J ends, which lost 2 bases and 2 bases, there was a span of 5 bases. The CDR3 has 13 amino acids. Here the CDR3 reads CASSYNPTDTQYF. CDR3 nucleotides: TGTGCCAGCAGTTACAACCCCACAGATACGCAGTATTTT.

V and J are TRBV9 and TRBJ1-6; 9 nucleotides match TRBD1. The CDR3 sequence is 15 residues long. Germline V lookup: CDR1 SGDLS, CDR2 YYNGEE. The junction had 6 bases not matched to a gene; V was cut back by 4 bases and J by 7 bases. The CDR3 region is CASSPGDRANSPLHF. CDR3 bases: TGTGCCAGCAGCCCAGGGGACAGGGCCAATTCACCCCTCCACTTT.

The V call is TRBV7-2, the J call TRBJ1-1, with TRBD1 matching over 11 bases. V shed 6 bases and J 7 bases; nucleotides not matched to a gene: 10. The CDR3 consists of 15 residues. Germline V gene lookup returns CDR1 SGHTA and CDR2 FQGNSA. The CDR3 nucleotides read TGTGCCAGCAGTCATGTCGGACAGGGGGCTTTTGAAGCTTTCTTT. Amino acids: CASSHVGQGAFEAFF.

The chain uses TRBV29-1 and TRBJ1-5; a possible D gene is TRBD1 (5 bases). The V end lost 1 base, the J end lost 11 bases, and 12 bases lay between the germline ends. CDR3 size: 12 residues. CDR1 is SQVTM and CDR2 is ANQGSEA in the germline V gene. CDR3 in amino acids: CSVEVSQGTQHF. The CDR3 DNA is TGCAGCGTTGAAGTTTCGCAGGGTACCCAGCATTTT.

The chain combines TRBV25-1 with TRBJ2-7; maybe TRBD1 (6 bases). Germline CDR1 reads MGHDK; CDR2 reads SYGVNS. Trimming stripped 5 bases from V and 5 bases from J, with 16 bases between. The CDR3 has 14 residues. CDR3 DNA: TGTGCCAGCAGTCCCCCGGGGACAACCCACGAGCAGTACTTC. This translates into CASSPPGTTHEQYF.

The rearrangement joins TRBV4-1 to TRBJ2-1; D gene uncertain. This CDR3 contains 16 residues. The V gene lost 1 base and the J gene lost 0 bases, with 10 bases spanning the gap. CDR1 is MGHRA and CDR2 is YSYEKL in the germline V gene. The CDR3 nucleotides read TGCGCCAGCAGCCAAGGCCTCCTGAGCTCCTACAATGAGCAGTTCTTC. Its protein is CASSQGLLSSYNEQFF.

The genes are TRBV30 and TRBJ2-5; D is undetermined. The end of the DNA is better explained by TRBJ2-7, so the J call may be wrong. CDR3 length equals 11 residues. Germline lookup yields CDR1 GTSNPN and CDR2 SVGIG (reference sequence). CDR3 nucleotides: TGTGCCTGGACTGGGTCCTACGAGCAGTACTTC. Protein sequence: CAWTGSYEQYF.

The V gene is TRBV7-8, the J gene TRBJ2-5, with 7 bases identical to TRBD1. Unmatched junction bases numbered 11, after V lost 4 bases and J lost 0 bases. Germline CDR1 is SGHVS and CDR2 is FQNEAQ. The length of the CDR3 is 17 residues. The CDR3 region has the DNA TGTGCCAGCAGCTACCCCGCAAAGGGACAGAACCAAGAGACCCAGTACTTC. Translation: CASSYPAKGQNQETQYF. Supplemented by reference TRBV7-8 and TRBJ2-5, the full variable domain reads GAGVSQSPRYKVAKRGQDVALRCDPISGHVSLFWYQQALGQGPEFLTYFQNEAQLDKSGLPSDRFFAERPEGSVSTLKIQRTQQEDSAVYLCASSYPAKGQNQETQYFGPGTRLLVL.

V gene TRBV2 combines with J gene TRBJ1-2; D possibly corresponds to TRBD1 (5 bases). The CDR3 totals 12 residues. V gave up 11 bases and J gave up 0 bases, with 10 bases separating them. CDR1 and CDR2 (germline): SNHLY, FYNNEI. CDR3: CAGTGSNYGYTF. CDR3 in DNA: TGTGCCGGGACGGGCTCTAACTATGGCTACACCTTC.

In its sample, this clone was seen once. The chain combines TRBV9 with TRBJ2-7; a possible D gene is TRBD2 (6 bases). V was pared by 4 bases and J by 2 bases, with 19 bases between. CDR1 is SGDLS, CDR2 YYNGEE, per germline. The CDR3 is 16 amino acids. The CDR3 loop reads CASSPKEGLPTYEQYF. Here the CDR3 DNA reads TGTGCCAGCAGCCCGAAGGAGGGACTCCCGACCTACGAGCAGTACTTC.

J is TRBJ2-1 and V is TRBV18; D is possibly TRBD1 (5 bases). Trimming took 5 bases from V and 3 from J, leaving 14 bases between them. The CDR3 runs to 15 residues. The germline gives CDR1 KGHSH, CDR2 LQKENI. The CDR3 here is CASSSEPDSYNEQFF. The CDR3 DNA follows: TGTGCCAGCTCATCAGAACCCGACAGCTACAATGAGCAGTTCTTC.